Each of the 8 T cell receptor beta chains below was sequenced from the same sample in a study of OX40 agonist ivuxolimab in advanced cancers. Produced via immunoSEQ multiplex PCR; TCRdb's table is partial and in-frame only. The sample shows some 140,000 clones, roughly 91% of them seen only once. The sequences come from CD4+ or CD8+ T cells sorted from blood, collected in a trial of the OX40 agonist ivuxolimab. The receptors were sampled from an adult with an advanced solid tumor such as melanoma, head and neck, liver or kidney cancer.

The genes are TRBV2 and TRBJ1-2; D is uncertain. V lost 7 bases and J 0 bases, leaving 3 bases between the germline ends. CDR1 SNHLY and CDR2 FYNNEI come from the germline V gene. This CDR3 is 11 amino acids long. CDR3 DNA sequence: TGTGCCAGCAAGTCTAACTATGGCTACACCTTC. Translated: CASKSNYGYTF.

V usage is TRBV11-2 and J usage is TRBJ1-2; 10 bases line up with TRBD1. Trimming at V came to 4 bases and at J to 4 bases, leaving 9 bases not matched to a gene. The CDR3 has 16 residues. Germline-derived CDR1 and CDR2 are SGHAT and FQNNGV. This CDR3 is CASSSPSDRGGYGYTF. The CDR3 DNA reads as TGTGCCAGCAGCTCCCCATCGGACAGGGGGGGCTATGGCTACACCTTC.

The chain employs TRBV5-4 and TRBJ2-1, with D tentatively TRBD1 or TRBD2 (6 bases each). Trimming took off 3 bases at V and 10 bases at J, with 23 bases between the two ends. The CDR3 loop spans 16 amino acids. Germline V gene lookup returns CDR1 SGHNT and CDR2 YYREEE (reference sequence). CDR3 nucleotide sequence: TGTGCCAGCAGCTCCGGGACCGAGCTCCGGGGGCTAGAGCAGTTCTTC. This translates into CASSSGTELRGLEQFF.

Notes on this clone: One end of the junction varies from germline; a read error may be responsible. This rearrangement joins TRBV7-7 to TRBJ2-2; unclear D gene. CDR1 and CDR2 (germline): SSHAT, FNYEAQ (reference sequence). The length of the CDR3 is 12 residues. CDR3 in amino acids: CASSLETGELFF. The CDR3 DNA sequence: TGTGCTAGCAGCTTAGAGACCGGGGAGCTGTTTTTT.

The J gene is TRBJ2-7, the V gene TRBV6-5; maybe TRBD1 (6 bases). Germline V gene lookup returns CDR1 MNHEY and CDR2 SVGAGI. Trimming took off 5 bases at V and 2 bases at J, with 10 bases between the two ends. This CDR3 region has 13 residues. The DNA of the CDR3 is TGTGCCAGCAGTCTCCGACAGGCCTACGAGCAGTACTTC. As protein: CASSLRQAYEQYF.

In this sample, this clone turned up once. The rearrangement joins TRBV4-2 to TRBJ1-5; 7 bases line up with TRBD1. The CDR3 totals 15 residues. V shed 5 bases and J 7 bases; nucleotides not matched to a gene: 11. Germline assignment: CDR1 LGHNA and CDR2 YNFKEQ. DNA for the CDR3: TGTGCCAGCAGCTTAGGAGGGCGCAGGGGGCAGCCCCAGCATTTT. Translated: CASSLGGRRGQPQHF.

This CDR3 is CASSQEALSSYNEQFF. The CDR3 coding sequence is TGCGCCAGCAGCCAAGAGGCCTTGAGCTCCTACAATGAGCAGTTCTTC. This chain joins TRBV4-3 and TRBJ2-1; no definite D call. The V and J ends lost 0 bases and 0 bases respectively, with 9 bases between them. CDR3 length: 16 residues. CDR1 is LGHNA and CDR2 is YSLEER in the germline V gene.

This chain connects TRBV4-3 to TRBJ2-5, with D uncertain. Between the trimmed V and J ends, which lost 1 base and 6 bases, there was a span of 3 bases. The CDR3 length is 11 residues. Germline values: CDR1 LGHNA, CDR2 YSLEER. CDR3 nucleotides: TGCGCCAGCAGCCAAGGACAGACCCAGTACTTC. Its translation is CASSQGQTQYF.